Shown below are 32 T cell receptor beta chains from a single sample sequenced in a study of vaccination effects on CD4 cells after COVID-19. Sequenced by immunoSEQ multiplex PCR; TCRdb stores in-frame clones only, minus some. The table records about 28,000 clones, around three fifths of them present only once. No cognate antigen is known for these TCRs. Investigators separated out CD4+ T cells once approximately 11 days of culture had passed. Sequencing used CD4+ T cells from PBMCs cultured without peptide, obtained before COVID-19 vaccination. The receptors come from a human donor who received a COVID-19 vaccine.

The V and J genes are TRBV29-1 and TRBJ1-3; no firm D call. Germline V gene data show CDR1 as SQVTM and CDR2 as ANQGSEA. The CDR3 extends over 14 amino acids. Deletions cut 4 bases from V and 4 bases from J, with 14 bases between. The CDR3 nucleotides read TGCAGCGTTGCACCCACTGGACGGGGAAACACCATATATTTT. Translated: CSVAPTGRGNTIYF.

Concerning this clone itself: Sequence at one end of the junction differs from germline and may be a read error. The gene calls are TRBV6-5 and TRBJ2-7; 9 bases match TRBD2. CDR1 and CDR2 (germline): MNHEY, SVGAGI. This CDR3 spans 12 amino acids. The chain's CDR3 is CASSYSSGGLHF. The CDR3 nucleotides read TGTGCCAGCAGTTACTCGAGCGGGGGGTTACACTTC.

This clone has a single count. The chain combines TRBV18 with TRBJ1-5; D is unclear. Germline V gene lookup returns CDR1 KGHSH and CDR2 LQKENI. V was clipped by 0 bases and J by 1 base, with 7 bases between them. This CDR3 contains 15 residues. The CDR3 DNA is TGTGCCAGCTCACCACCGGGCATGAGCAATCAGCCCCAGCATTTT. Translation gives CASSPPGMSNQPQHF. The full variable domain, completed using reference TRBV18 and TRBJ1-5, is NAGVMQNPRHLVRRRGQEARLRCSPMKGHSHVYWYRQLPEEGLKFMVYLQKENIIDESGMPKERFSAEFPKEGPSILRIQQVVRGDSAAYFCASSPPGMSNQPQHFGDGTRLSIL.

The chain links TRBV4-2 to TRBJ2-2; 11 bases fit TRBD2. CDR3 size: 15 residues. The V gene's germline CDR1 is LGHNA and CDR2 YNFKEQ. V shed 3 bases and J 7 bases; nucleotides not matched to a gene: 4. The CDR3 DNA reads TGTGCCAGCAGCCATAGCGGGGGGGCAGGCGGGGAGCTGTTTTTT. Translation gives CASSHSGGAGGELFF.

The chain has TRBV4-2 and TRBJ1-1, with a possible D match to TRBD1 (5 bases). The CDR3 covers 15 residues. V shed 1 base and J shed 1 base, with 10 bases lying between them. Looked up from germline, CDR1 is LGHNA and CDR2 is YNFKEQ. The CDR3 loop is CASSQVATENTEAFF. As DNA, the CDR3 is TGTGCCAGCAGCCAAGTCGCGACAGAGAACACTGAAGCTTTCTTT.

The chain employs TRBV10-3 and TRBJ2-3; 8 nucleotides line up with TRBD1. V lost 4 bases and J lost 1; bases outside the gene matches: 7. Germline CDR1 is ENHRY and CDR2 is SYGVKD. CDR3 length equals 16 residues. The CDR3 DNA follows: TGTGCCATCAGTGCTACCCCGGGACAGGGCACAGATACGCAGTATTTT. Encoded protein: CAISATPGQGTDTQYF.

A few counts support this clone. The chain joins TRBV27 to TRBJ2-2; D is unresolved. V was shortened by 0 bases and J by 0 bases, with 14 bases between the two germline ends. This CDR3 has 18 amino acids. Germline lookup yields CDR1 MNHEY and CDR2 SMNVEV (reference sequence). In DNA, the CDR3 is TGTGCCAGCAGTTTATCCTCTTGGGCTCTCACGAACACCGGGGAGCTGTTTTTT. Amino acid sequence: CASSLSSWALTNTGELFF.

This chain connects TRBV18 to TRBJ1-2; a possible D gene is TRBD1 (5 bases). The ends were cut back, 3 bases at V and 2 bases at J, with 7 bases in the middle. The CDR3 is made up of 13 amino acids. Germline V gene data show CDR1 as KGHSH and CDR2 as LQKENI. The CDR3 DNA sequence: TGTGCCAGCTCACCGACAGCGAACTATGGCTACACCTTC. Its translation is CASSPTANYGYTF.

The chain joins TRBV18 to TRBJ1-2; 7 nucleotides match TRBD1. The CDR3 length is 15 residues. J lost 0 bases, V lost 2 bases, and 3 bases had no gene match. Germline CDR1 is KGHSH and CDR2 is LQKENI. For the CDR3, the DNA is TGTGCCAGCTCACCAGCGGGACAGACTAACTATGGCTACACCTTC. This codes for CASSPAGQTNYGYTF.

Remarks on this clone: An end of the junction does not agree with germline; a read error may underlie this. This chain joins TRBV2 and TRBJ1-6; 11 bases are a match to TRBD1. The CDR3 runs to 15 residues. Germline lookup yields CDR1 SNHLY and CDR2 FYNNEI. CDR3 DNA sequence: TGTGCCAGCAGAGAAGGACAGGGGGCGCCTTCACCCCTCCACTTT. Amino acid sequence: CASREGQGAPSPLHF.

This clone appeared a few times. V and J are TRBV2 and TRBJ1-2; 7 bases align to TRBD1. This CDR3 contains 15 residues. Trimming at V came to 6 bases and at J to 4 bases, leaving 11 bases not matched to a gene. Germline loops: CDR1 SNHLY, CDR2 FYNNEI. The CDR3 region has the DNA TGTGCCAGCAGCTTAGAGGTTGGGACAGCCTATGGCTACACCTTC. Its translation: CASSLEVGTAYGYTF.

The chain is built from TRBV6-1 and TRBJ2-5; D remains unclear. The CDR3 covers 13 residues. CDR1 and CDR2 from the germline V gene are MNHNS and SASEGT. Trimming took 0 bases from V and 2 from J, leaving 4 bases between them. This CDR3 is CASSEAEQETQYF. CDR3 DNA sequence: TGTGCCAGCAGTGAAGCGGAGCAAGAGACCCAGTACTTC.

The chain uses TRBV5-4 and TRBJ2-7; D may be TRBD2 (6 bases). The germline V gene encodes CDR1 SGHNT and CDR2 YYREEE (reference sequence). Between the trimmed V and J ends, which lost 4 bases and 7 bases, there was a span of 15 bases. This CDR3 is 13 amino acids long. Here the CDR3 reads CASSPAGSWEQYF. In DNA form, the CDR3 reads TGTGCCAGCAGCCCCGCGGGGTCTTGGGAGCAGTACTTC. The variable domain in full, completed from reference TRBV5-4 and TRBJ2-7, reads ETGVTQSPTHLIKTRGQQVTLRCSSQSGHNTVSWYQQALGQGPQFIFQYYREEENGRGNFPPRFSGLQFPNYSSELNVNALELDDSALYLCASSPAGSWEQYFGPGTRLTVT.

The chain uses TRBV6-6 and TRBJ2-7; possibly TRBD1 for D (6 bases). The germline V gene has CDR1 MNHNY and CDR2 SVGAGI (reference sequence). With 5 bases removed from V and 6 bases from J, the gap between germline ends came to 11 bases. The CDR3 is 12 amino acids. The CDR3 region has the DNA TGTGCCAGCAGTCCAGGGGCTAGCGAGCAGTACTTC. Translation: CASSPGASEQYF.

CDR3 bases: TGCGCCAGCAGCACAGGGGTAGGGGGCAATCAGCCCCAGCATTTT. Translated, it gives CASSTGVGGNQPQHF. The chain has TRBV5-1 and TRBJ1-5; TRBD1 matches at 7 bases. Germline values: CDR1 SGHRS, CDR2 YFSETQ. V lost 4 bases and J lost 2; bases outside the gene matches: 6. This CDR3 has 15 amino acids. Full variable domain (outside the CDR3, taken from reference TRBV5-1 and TRBJ1-5): KAGVTQTPRYLIKTRGQQVTLSCSPISGHRSVSWYQQTPGQGLQFLFEYFSETQRNKGNFPGRFSGRQFSNSRSEMNVSTLELGDSALYLCASSTGVGGNQPQHFGDGTRLSIL.

V and J are TRBV19 and TRBJ1-5; 10 bases map to TRBD1. This CDR3 is built from 14 residues. Unmatched junction bases numbered 9, after V lost 10 bases and J lost 6 bases. Germline assignment: CDR1 LNHDA and CDR2 SQIVND (reference sequence). The CDR3 is CATSLTGGPQPQHF. The DNA of the CDR3 is TGTGCCACCAGTCTGACAGGGGGCCCTCAGCCCCAGCATTTT.

The chain joins TRBV7-2 to TRBJ1-5, with D tentatively TRBD1 (5 bases). V was cut by 4 bases and J by 5 bases, with 9 bases left in between. The CDR3 extends over 13 amino acids. Germline-derived CDR1 and CDR2 are SGHTA and FQGNSA. CDR3 in amino acids: CASSSQGDQPQHF. In nucleotides, the CDR3 is TGTGCCAGCAGCTCTCAGGGAGATCAGCCCCAGCATTTT.

By its share, this clone is medium-sized. V gene TRBV7-6 combines with J gene TRBJ2-3, with D perhaps matching TRBD2 (6 bases). Germline lookup yields CDR1 SGHVS and CDR2 FNYEAQ. The CDR3 spans 15 residues. V dropped 0 bases and J dropped 4 bases, with 11 bases sitting between them. This CDR3 is CASSLALASADTQYF. Here the CDR3 DNA reads TGTGCCAGCAGCTTAGCCCTAGCGTCGGCAGATACGCAGTATTTT.

In this sample, this clone turned up a few times. This chain links TRBV5-4 with TRBJ2-7; 7 bases fit TRBD2. Germline values: CDR1 SGHNT, CDR2 YYREEE (reference sequence). J lost 5 bases, V lost 4 bases, and 9 bases had no gene match. The CDR3 consists of 14 residues. This chain's CDR3 is CASSVLGGIDEQYF. CDR3 coding DNA: TGTGCCAGCAGCGTCCTGGGGGGGATCGACGAGCAGTACTTC.

The chain uses TRBV18 and TRBJ2-5; D may be TRBD1 (5 bases). The CDR3 is 15 residues long. The germline V gene encodes CDR1 KGHSH and CDR2 LQKENI. V shed 1 base and J shed 5 bases, with 14 bases lying between them. The CDR3 here is CASSPRSGWSETQYF. The DNA of the CDR3 is TGTGCCAGCTCACCACGATCAGGGTGGTCGGAGACCCAGTACTTC. The full variable domain, its missing parts supplied by reference TRBV18 and TRBJ2-5, is NAGVMQNPRHLVRRRGQEARLRCSPMKGHSHVYWYRQLPEEGLKFMVYLQKENIIDESGMPKERFSAEFPKEGPSILRIQQVVRGDSAAYFCASSPRSGWSETQYFGPGTRLLVL.

The genes are TRBV5-1 and TRBJ2-1, with a weak D call TRBD2 (6 bases). Deletions cut 0 bases from V and 6 bases from J, with 16 bases between. This CDR3 has 16 residues. Germline lookup yields CDR1 SGHRS and CDR2 YFSETQ. CDR3 DNA: TGCGCCAGCAGCTTGGCCGTGCGGGGAAGGGGCAATGAGCAGTTCTTC. This sequence encodes CASSLAVRGRGNEQFF. Combining the CDR3 with reference TRBV5-1 and TRBJ2-1 gives the whole variable domain KAGVTQTPRYLIKTRGQQVTLSCSPISGHRSVSWYQQTPGQGLQFLFEYFSETQRNKGNFPGRFSGRQFSNSRSEMNVSTLELGDSALYLCASSLAVRGRGNEQFFGPGTRLTVL.

The chain combines TRBV23-1 with TRBJ1-2, with 7 bases lining up with TRBD1. TRBV23-1 is an ORF for which the function is uncertain. This CDR3 is built from 18 residues. With 0 bases clipped from V and 4 bases from J, the junction kept 14 bases outside the gene matches. The CDR3 loop is CASSQSILETGLRYGYTF. The CDR3 DNA is TGCGCCAGCAGTCAATCTATTCTCGAGACAGGGCTACGCTATGGCTACACCTTC.

This clone has more than one count but fewer than ten. The rearrangement uses TRBV6-5 and TRBJ1-5; a possible D gene is TRBD1 (5 bases). Germline-derived CDR1 and CDR2 are MNHEY and SVGAGI. The CDR3 extends over 14 amino acids. V lost 6 bases to trimming and J lost 6 bases, with 15 bases between them. The CDR3 sequence is CASRGPSAGQPQHF. CDR3 bases: TGTGCCAGCAGGGGACCTTCAGCGGGTCAGCCCCAGCATTTT.

The chain recombines TRBV6-5 with TRBJ1-2; tentatively, D is TRBD1 (5 bases). V was clipped by 4 bases and J by 2 bases, with 14 bases between them. The CDR3 consists of 15 residues. CDR1 and CDR2 (germline): MNHEY, SVGAGI. The CDR3: CASSFQGSGNYGYTF. The CDR3 DNA sequence: TGTGCCAGCAGTTTCCAGGGATCTGGAAACTATGGCTACACCTTC.

This clone was counted between two and nine times. This chain links TRBV7-6 with TRBJ1-4, with a possible D match to TRBD1 (6 bases). Germline V lookup: CDR1 SGHVS, CDR2 FNYEAQ. V lost 5 bases to trimming and J lost 7 bases, with 14 bases between them. The CDR3 loop spans 14 amino acids. Here the CDR3 reads CASSQGWASEKLFF. The CDR3 DNA sequence: TGTGCCAGCAGCCAGGGGTGGGCCAGTGAAAAACTGTTTTTT. Variable domain in full (rest from reference TRBV7-6 and TRBJ1-4): GAGVSQSPRYKVTKRGQDVALRCDPISGHVSLYWYRQALGQGPEFLTYFNYEAQQDKSGLPNDRFSAERPEGSISTLTIQRTEQRDSAMYRCASSQGWASEKLFFGSGTQLSVL.

Concerning this clone itself: No conserved phenylalanine or tryptophan ends this CDR3, so it is likely a read error. The limits of the CDR3 on the DNA are not certain, so only TCRdb's listed CDR3 is given. This chain uses TRBV6-5 with TRBJ1-2; the table's D call, TRBD1, was not checked against the DNA. The CDR3 comprises 12 residues, both ends counted. Germline assignment: CDR1 MNHEY and CDR2 SVGAGI. CDR3 loop: CASSKQQGSIVL.

V is TRBV10-3 and J is TRBJ1-4; 10 bases fit TRBD1. This CDR3 region has 13 residues. V lost 10 bases, J lost 8 bases, and 7 bases stayed unmatched. Per germline, CDR1 ENHRY and CDR2 SYGVKD. CDR3 sequence (DNA): TGTGCCACCCGACAGGGGGCCGAAGAAAAACTGTTTTTT. It translates to CATRQGAEEKLFF.

This clone was seen a handful of times. This rearrangement joins TRBV7-8 to TRBJ1-6; D perhaps matches TRBD1 (5 bases). CDR1 and CDR2 (germline): SGHVS, FQNEAQ. CDR3 length: 16 amino acids. Trimming removed 5 bases at V and 9 bases at J, with 20 bases between. The CDR3: CASSPNGHGIGSPLHF. The CDR3 DNA sequence: TGTGCCAGCAGCCCCAACGGACACGGCATAGGTTCACCCCTCCACTTT.

By frequency in the sample, this clone is medium-sized. The V gene is TRBV6-6, the J gene TRBJ2-2; D gene ambiguous. CDR3 length: 13 residues. V lost 7 bases to trimming and J lost 3 bases, with 9 bases between them. Germline CDR1 reads MNHNY; CDR2 reads SVGAGI (reference sequence). CDR3 sequence: CASNGKYTGELFF. CDR3 bases: TGTGCCAGCAATGGGAAATACACCGGGGAGCTGTTTTTT.

The rearrangement links TRBV6-4 to TRBJ1-1, with a possible D match to TRBD1 (6 bases). The CDR3 is 15 amino acids. Trimming removed 4 bases at V and 1 base at J, with 13 bases between. Germline V CDR1 and CDR2: MRHNA, SNTAGT. CDR3 in amino acids: CASSVTGSKNTEAFF. The CDR3 coding sequence is TGTGCCAGCAGTGTAACAGGGTCAAAGAACACTGAAGCTTTCTTT.

The CDR3 sequence: CASSLGRANTEAFF. The CDR3 bases are TGTGCCAGCAGCTTGGGCAGGGCGAACACTGAAGCTTTCTTT. V usage is TRBV5-4 and J usage is TRBJ1-1; TRBD1 is a possible D gene (5 bases). V was shortened by 0 bases and J by 1 base, with 7 bases between the two germline ends. The germline CDR1 and CDR2 sequences are SGHNT and YYREEE (reference sequence). This CDR3 region has 14 residues.

V gene TRBV7-9 combines with J gene TRBJ2-6; D ambiguous. V was trimmed by 3 bases and J by 0 bases, leaving 3 bases between them. The CDR3 is made up of 14 amino acids. Germline CDR1 reads SEHNR; CDR2 reads FQNEAQ (reference sequence). Here the CDR3 reads CASSFYSGANVLTF. The DNA of the CDR3 is TGTGCCAGCAGCTTTTACTCTGGGGCCAACGTCCTGACTTTC.